These 5 T cell receptor beta chains originate from one sample sequenced in a study of shared clonotypes between healthy human individuals. Clones were sequenced by immunoSEQ multiplex PCR, and TCRdb holds only the in-frame ones, with some missing. The sample gives approximately 1,500,000 clones, 95% to 97% of which show up once; 1% to 1.5% is in the top ten. The sample was naive CD4+ T cells sorted from blood. The subset was: CD45RA+ positively selected. Every receptor here comes from a man aged 25-40 years in good health.

The genes are TRBV15 and TRBJ2-3; 7 bases agree with TRBD2. The germline V gene encodes CDR1 LNHNV and CDR2 YYDKDF (reference sequence). Trimming at V came to 0 bases and at J to 0 bases, leaving 6 bases not matched to a gene. The CDR3 totals 17 residues. In DNA form, the CDR3 reads TGTGCCACCAGCAGAGATTACGCGGGGGTTAGCACAGATACGCAGTATTTT. It yields the protein CATSRDYAGVSTDTQYF.

The rearrangement joins TRBV10-3 to TRBJ2-7, with 8 bases matching TRBD2. Germline CDR1 is ENHRY and CDR2 is SYGVKD. V lost 6 bases and J lost 7; bases outside the gene matches: 5. The CDR3 has 12 residues. In nucleotides, the CDR3 is TGTGCCATCAGCGGGAGGGTTGATGAGCAGTACTTC. This sequence encodes CAISGRVDEQYF.

A note on this clone: The same CDR3 can be traced to other DNA sequences in this sample. V is TRBV5-1 and J is TRBJ2-2; D is unresolved. With 0 bases removed from V and 0 bases from J, the gap between germline ends came to 3 bases. CDR3 length: 14 residues. Germline CDR1 is SGHRS and CDR2 is YFSETQ. In DNA form, the CDR3 reads TGCGCCAGCAGCTTGGAGCCGAACACCGGGGAGCTGTTTTTT. Protein sequence: CASSLEPNTGELFF.

The chain carries TRBV2 and TRBJ1-1; D is possibly TRBD1 (6 bases). The V gene lost 3 bases and the J gene lost 6 bases, with 17 bases spanning the gap. The length of the CDR3 is 15 residues. Germline assignment: CDR1 SNHLY and CDR2 FYNNEI. As DNA, the CDR3 is TGTGCCAGCAGTGAGGATGCGCAGTGGGGGCCTGAAGCTTTCTTT. This sequence encodes CASSEDAQWGPEAFF.

The chain links TRBV11-2 to TRBJ2-6; 12 bases agree with TRBD1. CDR3 size: 16 residues. V lost 11 bases to trimming and J lost 4 bases; unmatched junction nucleotides: 9. Germline V gives CDR1 SGHAT, CDR2 FQNNGV. The CDR3: CAGLGQGAKGANVLTF. For the CDR3, the DNA is TGTGCCGGGCTGGGACAGGGGGCAAAAGGGGCCAACGTCCTGACTTTC.